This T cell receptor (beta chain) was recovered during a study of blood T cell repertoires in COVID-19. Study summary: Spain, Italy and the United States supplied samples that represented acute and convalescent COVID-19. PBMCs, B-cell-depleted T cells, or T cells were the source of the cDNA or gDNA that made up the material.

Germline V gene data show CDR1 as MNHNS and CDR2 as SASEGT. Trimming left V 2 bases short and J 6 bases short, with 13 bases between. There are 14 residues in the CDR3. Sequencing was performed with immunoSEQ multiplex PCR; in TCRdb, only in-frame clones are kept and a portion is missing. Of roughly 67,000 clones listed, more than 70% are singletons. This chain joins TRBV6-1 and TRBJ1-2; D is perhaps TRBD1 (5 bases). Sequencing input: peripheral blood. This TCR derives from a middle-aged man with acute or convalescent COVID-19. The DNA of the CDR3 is TGTGCCAGCAGTGAATTCGGGGCGGGGGATGGCTACACCTTC. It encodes CASSEFGAGDGYTF.